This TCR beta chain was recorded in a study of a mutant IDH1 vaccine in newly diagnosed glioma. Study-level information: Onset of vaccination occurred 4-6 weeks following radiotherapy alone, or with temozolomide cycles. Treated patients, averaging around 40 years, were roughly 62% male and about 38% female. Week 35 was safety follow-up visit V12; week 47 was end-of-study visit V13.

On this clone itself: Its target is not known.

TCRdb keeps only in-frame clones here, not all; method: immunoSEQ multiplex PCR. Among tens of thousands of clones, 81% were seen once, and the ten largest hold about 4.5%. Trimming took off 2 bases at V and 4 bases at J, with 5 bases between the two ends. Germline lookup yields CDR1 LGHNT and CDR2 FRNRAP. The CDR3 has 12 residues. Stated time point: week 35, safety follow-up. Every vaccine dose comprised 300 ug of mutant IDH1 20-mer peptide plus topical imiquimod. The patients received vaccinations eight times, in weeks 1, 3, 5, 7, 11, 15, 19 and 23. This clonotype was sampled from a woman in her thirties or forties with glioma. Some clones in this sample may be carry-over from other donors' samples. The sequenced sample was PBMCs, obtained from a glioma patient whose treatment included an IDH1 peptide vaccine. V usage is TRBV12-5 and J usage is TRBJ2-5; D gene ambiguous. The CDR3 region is CASGLYGETQYF. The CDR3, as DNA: TGTGCTAGTGGTTTGTATGGAGAGACCCAGTACTTC.